The clone carrying this T cell receptor (beta chain) was observed a few times. The antigen is undetermined. The data were obtained in a study of CD8 T cells in ankylosing spondylitis. Overall study results and limits: Disease-linked clones, CD8+, were relatively rare in peripheral blood. Matched ankylosing spondylitis synovial fluid reportedly contained a significantly enriched population of disease-linked clones. Previous work reported some of these motif variants in the synovial fluid and blood of reactive arthritis. A TCR beta motif made of under 10 highly homologous variants seemed typical of ankylosing spondylitis blood.

Quantitative 5'-RACE with molecular barcodes produced the TCR beta libraries. One entry per CDR3 protein results from TCRdb running MiXCR on the 5' RACE reads. The sample shows roughly 450,000 distinct CDR3 sequences, 25% to 30% of them seen only once. The CDR3 covers 14 residues. Trimming removed 0 bases at V and 7 bases at J, with 8 bases between. CDR1 SGHRS and CDR2 YFSETQ come from the germline V gene. The chain couples TRBV5-1 to TRBJ1-6; D might be TRBD1 (5 bases). This clonotype was obtained from a male donor with ankylosing spondylitis. Sequencing used blood, either unsorted or a sorted T cell fraction (not recorded which). The CDR3 is CASSLVQGNSPLHF. CDR3 DNA: TGCGCCAGCAGCTTGGTCCAGGGCAATTCACCCCTCCACTTT. Drawing the rest from reference TRBV5-1 and TRBJ1-6, the complete variable domain is KAGVTQTPRYLIKTRGQQVTLSCSPISGHRSVSWYQQTPGQGLQFLFEYFSETQRNKGNFPGRFSGRQFSNSRSEMNVSTLELGDSALYLCASSLVQGNSPLHFGNGTRLTVT.